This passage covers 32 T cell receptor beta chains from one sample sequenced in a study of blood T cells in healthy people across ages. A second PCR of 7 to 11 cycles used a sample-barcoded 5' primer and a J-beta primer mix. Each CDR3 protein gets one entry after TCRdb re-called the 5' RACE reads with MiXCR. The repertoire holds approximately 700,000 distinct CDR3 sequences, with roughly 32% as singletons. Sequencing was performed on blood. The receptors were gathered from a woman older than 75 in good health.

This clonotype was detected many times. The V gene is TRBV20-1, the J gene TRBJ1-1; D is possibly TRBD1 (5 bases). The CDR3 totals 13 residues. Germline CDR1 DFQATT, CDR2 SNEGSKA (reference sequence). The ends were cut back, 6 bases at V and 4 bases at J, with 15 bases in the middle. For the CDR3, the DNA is TGCAGTGCCCGGGACCCTAGGGGCACTGAAGCTTTCTTT. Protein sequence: CSARDPRGTEAFF.

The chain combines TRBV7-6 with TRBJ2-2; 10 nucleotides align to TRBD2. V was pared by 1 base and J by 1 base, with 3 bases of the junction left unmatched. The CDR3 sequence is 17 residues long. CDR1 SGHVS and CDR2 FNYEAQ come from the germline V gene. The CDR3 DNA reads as TGTGCCAGCAGCTTAGGGGCTAGCGGGGGGAACACCGGGGAGCTGTTTTTT. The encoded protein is CASSLGASGGNTGELFF.

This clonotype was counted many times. The CDR3 here is CSGWAGGEEQYF. CDR3 DNA sequence: TGCAGCGGCTGGGCAGGGGGTGAGGAGCAGTACTTC. The chain recombines TRBV29-1 with TRBJ2-7; 7 bases align to TRBD1. Germline V gives CDR1 SQVTM, CDR2 ANQGSEA. Germline trimming cut 7 bases from V and 7 bases from J; bases unmatched to any gene: 10. The CDR3 is 12 residues long.

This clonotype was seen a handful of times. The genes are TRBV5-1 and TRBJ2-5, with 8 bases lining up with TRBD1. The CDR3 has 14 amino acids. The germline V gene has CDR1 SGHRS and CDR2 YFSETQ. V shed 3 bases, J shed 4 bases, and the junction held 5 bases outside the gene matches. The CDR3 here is CASSWGTGRETQYF. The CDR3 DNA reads TGCGCCAGCAGCTGGGGGACAGGTAGAGAGACCCAGTACTTC.

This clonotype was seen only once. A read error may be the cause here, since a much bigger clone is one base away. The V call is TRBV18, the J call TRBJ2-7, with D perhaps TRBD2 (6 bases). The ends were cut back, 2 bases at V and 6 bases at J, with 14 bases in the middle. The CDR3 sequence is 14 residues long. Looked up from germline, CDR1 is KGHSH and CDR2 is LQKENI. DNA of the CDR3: TGTGCCAGCTCACCAACGGCGGGGCCTAGCGAGCAGTACTTC. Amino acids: CASSPTAGPSEQYF.

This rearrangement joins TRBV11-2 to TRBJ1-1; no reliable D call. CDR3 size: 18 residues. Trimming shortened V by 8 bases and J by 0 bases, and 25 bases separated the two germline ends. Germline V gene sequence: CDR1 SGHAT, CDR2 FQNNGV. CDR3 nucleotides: TGTGCCAGCGGCCGTGGGCGGGTGGTTCGGAATTTGAACACTGAAGCTTTCTTT. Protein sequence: CASGRGRVVRNLNTEAFF.

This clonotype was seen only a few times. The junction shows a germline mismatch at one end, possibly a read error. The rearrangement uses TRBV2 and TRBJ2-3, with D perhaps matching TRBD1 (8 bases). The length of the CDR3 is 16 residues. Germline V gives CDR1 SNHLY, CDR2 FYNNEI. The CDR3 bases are TGTGCCAGCGGGGGGGTGGGACAGGTCCGCACGGATACGCAGTATTTT. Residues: CASGGVGQVRTDTQYF.

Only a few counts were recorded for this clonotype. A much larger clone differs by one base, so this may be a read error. In DNA form, the CDR3 reads TGCAGCGGGACCAGCGGGACACACGAGCAGTACTTC. This encodes CSGTSGTHEQYF. V usage is TRBV29-1 and J usage is TRBJ2-7; D possibly corresponds to TRBD2 (7 bases). Germline loops: CDR1 SQVTM, CDR2 ANQGSEA. Deletions cut 7 bases from V and 5 bases from J, with 15 bases between. CDR3 length: 12 residues.

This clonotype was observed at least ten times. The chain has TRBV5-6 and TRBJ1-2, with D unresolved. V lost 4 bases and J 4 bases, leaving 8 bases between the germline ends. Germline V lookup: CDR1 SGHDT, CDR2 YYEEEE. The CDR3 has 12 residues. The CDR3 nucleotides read TGTGCCAGCAGCGTAAGGGTCTATGGCTACACCTTC. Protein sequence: CASSVRVYGYTF.

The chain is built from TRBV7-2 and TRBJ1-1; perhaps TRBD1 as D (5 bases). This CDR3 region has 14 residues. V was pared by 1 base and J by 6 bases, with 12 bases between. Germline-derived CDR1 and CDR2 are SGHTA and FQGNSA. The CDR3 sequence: CASSLDYGASEAFF. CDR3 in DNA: TGTGCCAGCAGCTTAGATTATGGGGCTTCTGAAGCTTTCTTT.

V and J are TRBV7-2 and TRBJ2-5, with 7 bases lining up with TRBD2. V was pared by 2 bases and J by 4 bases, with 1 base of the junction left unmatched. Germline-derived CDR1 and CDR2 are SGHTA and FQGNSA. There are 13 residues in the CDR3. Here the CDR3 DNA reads TGTGCCAGCAGCTTACAGCGGGGAGAGACCCAGTACTTC. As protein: CASSLQRGETQYF.

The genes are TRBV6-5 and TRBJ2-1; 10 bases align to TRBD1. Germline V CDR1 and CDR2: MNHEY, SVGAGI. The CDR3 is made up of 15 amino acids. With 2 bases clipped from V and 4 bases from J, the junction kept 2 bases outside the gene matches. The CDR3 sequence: CASSYGDRGYNEQFF. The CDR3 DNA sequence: TGTGCCAGCAGTTACGGGGACAGGGGATACAATGAGCAGTTCTTC.

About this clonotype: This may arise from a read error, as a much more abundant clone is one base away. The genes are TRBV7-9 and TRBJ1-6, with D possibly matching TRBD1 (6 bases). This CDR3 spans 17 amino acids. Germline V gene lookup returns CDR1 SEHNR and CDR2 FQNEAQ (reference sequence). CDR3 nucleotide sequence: TGTGCCAACAGCTTAGTGTTATTGGGGGCTTCGCGATCACCCCTCCACTTT. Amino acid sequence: CANSLVLLGASRSPLHF.

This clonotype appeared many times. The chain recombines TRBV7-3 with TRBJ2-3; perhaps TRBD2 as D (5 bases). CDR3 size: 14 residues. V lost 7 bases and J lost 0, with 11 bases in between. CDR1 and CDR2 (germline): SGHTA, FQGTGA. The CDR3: CASNDGSSTDTQYF. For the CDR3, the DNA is TGTGCCAGCAATGATGGGAGTAGCACAGATACGCAGTATTTT. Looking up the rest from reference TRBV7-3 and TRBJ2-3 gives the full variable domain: GAGVSQTPSNKVTEKGKYVELRCDPISGHTALYWYRQSLGQGPEFLIYFQGTGAADDSGLPNDRFFAVRPEGSVSTLKIQRTERGDSAVYLCASNDGSSTDTQYFGPGTRLTVL.

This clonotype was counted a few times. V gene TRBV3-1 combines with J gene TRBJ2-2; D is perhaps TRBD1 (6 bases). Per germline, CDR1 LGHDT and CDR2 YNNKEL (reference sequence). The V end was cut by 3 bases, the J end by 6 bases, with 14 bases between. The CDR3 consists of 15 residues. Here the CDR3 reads CASSQKSPGAGELFF. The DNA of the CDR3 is TGTGCCAGCAGCCAGAAATCCCCAGGGGCCGGGGAGCTGTTTTTT.

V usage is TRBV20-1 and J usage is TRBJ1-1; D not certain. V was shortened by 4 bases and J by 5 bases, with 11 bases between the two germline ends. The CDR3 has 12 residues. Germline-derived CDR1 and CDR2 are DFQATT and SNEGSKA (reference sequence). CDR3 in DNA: TGCAGTGCTATAGGGTATGGGACTGAAGCTTTCTTT. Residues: CSAIGYGTEAFF.

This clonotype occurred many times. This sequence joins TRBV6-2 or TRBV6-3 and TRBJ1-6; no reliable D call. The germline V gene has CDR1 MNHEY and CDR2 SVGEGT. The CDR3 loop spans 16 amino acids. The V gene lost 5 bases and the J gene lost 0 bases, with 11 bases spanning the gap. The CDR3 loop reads CASSPGWSSYNSPLHF. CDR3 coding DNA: TGTGCCAGCAGTCCCGGTTGGAGCTCCTATAATTCACCCCTCCACTTT.

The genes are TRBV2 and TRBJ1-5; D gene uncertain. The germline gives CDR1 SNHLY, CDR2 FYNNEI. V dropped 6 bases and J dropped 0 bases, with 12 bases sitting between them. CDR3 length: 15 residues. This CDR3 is CASRARANSNQPQHF. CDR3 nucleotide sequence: TGTGCCAGCAGGGCCCGGGCCAATAGCAATCAGCCCCAGCATTTT.

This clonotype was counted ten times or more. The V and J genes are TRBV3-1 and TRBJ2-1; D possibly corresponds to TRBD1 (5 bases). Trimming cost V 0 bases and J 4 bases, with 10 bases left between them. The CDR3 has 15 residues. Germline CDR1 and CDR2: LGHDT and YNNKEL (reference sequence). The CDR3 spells CASSQEPNRYNEQFF. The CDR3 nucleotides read TGTGCCAGCAGCCAAGAACCTAACAGGTACAATGAGCAGTTCTTC.

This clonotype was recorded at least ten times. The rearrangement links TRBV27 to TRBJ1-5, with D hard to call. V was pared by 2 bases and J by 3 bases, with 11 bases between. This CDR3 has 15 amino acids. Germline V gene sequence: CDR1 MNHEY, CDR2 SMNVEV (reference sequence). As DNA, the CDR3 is TGTGCCAGCAGTTTACGGGTCGGAAACAATCAGCCCCAGCATTTT. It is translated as CASSLRVGNNQPQHF.

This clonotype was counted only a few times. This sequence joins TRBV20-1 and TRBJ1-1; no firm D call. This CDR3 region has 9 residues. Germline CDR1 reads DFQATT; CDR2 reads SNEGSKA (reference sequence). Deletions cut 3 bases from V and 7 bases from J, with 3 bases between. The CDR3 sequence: CSASVEAFF. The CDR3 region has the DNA TGCAGTGCTAGTGTTGAAGCTTTCTTT.

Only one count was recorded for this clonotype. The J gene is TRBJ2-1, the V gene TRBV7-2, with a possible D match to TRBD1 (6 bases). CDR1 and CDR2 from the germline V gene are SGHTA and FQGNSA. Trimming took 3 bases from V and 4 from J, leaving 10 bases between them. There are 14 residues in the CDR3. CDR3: CASSFPGQYNEQFF. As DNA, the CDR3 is TGTGCCAGCAGCTTCCCTGGACAGTACAATGAGCAGTTCTTC.

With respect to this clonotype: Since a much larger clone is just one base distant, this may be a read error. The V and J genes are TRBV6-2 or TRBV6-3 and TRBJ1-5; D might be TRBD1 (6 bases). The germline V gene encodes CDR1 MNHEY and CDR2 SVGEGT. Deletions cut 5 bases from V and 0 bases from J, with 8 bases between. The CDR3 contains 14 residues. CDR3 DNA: TGTGCCAGCAGTGGACAGCATAGCAATCAGCCCCAGCATTTT. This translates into CASSGQHSNQPQHF.

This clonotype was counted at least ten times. The CDR3 loop reads CASSQSSGGAVNEQFF. The DNA of the CDR3 is TGTGCCAGCAGCCAGAGTAGCGGGGGGGCCGTGAATGAGCAGTTCTTC. The rearrangement joins TRBV4-2 to TRBJ2-1; 11 bases map to TRBD2. Germline CDR1 and CDR2: LGHNA and YNFKEQ. Unmatched junction bases numbered 8, after V lost 3 bases and J lost 7 bases. This CDR3 has 16 residues.

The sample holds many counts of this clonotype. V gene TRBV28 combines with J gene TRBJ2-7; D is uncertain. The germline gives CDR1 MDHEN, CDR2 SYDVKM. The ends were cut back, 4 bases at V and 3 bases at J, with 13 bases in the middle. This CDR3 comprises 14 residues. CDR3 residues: CASSYGRLRYEQYF. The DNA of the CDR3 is TGTGCCAGCAGTTACGGCAGGCTCCGCTACGAGCAGTACTTC.

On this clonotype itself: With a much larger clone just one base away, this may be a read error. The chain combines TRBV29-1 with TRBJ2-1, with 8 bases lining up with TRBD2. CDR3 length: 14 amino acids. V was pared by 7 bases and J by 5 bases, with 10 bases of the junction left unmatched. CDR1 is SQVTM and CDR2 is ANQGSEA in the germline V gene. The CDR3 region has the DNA TGCAGCGGCGAGGCGGGGGGATCCCACAATGAGCAGTTCTTC. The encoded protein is CSGEAGGSHNEQFF.

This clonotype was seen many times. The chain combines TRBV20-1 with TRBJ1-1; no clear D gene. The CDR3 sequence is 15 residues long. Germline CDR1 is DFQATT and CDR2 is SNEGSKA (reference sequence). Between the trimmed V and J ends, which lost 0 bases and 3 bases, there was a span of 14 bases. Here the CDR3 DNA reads TGCAGTGCTAGAGATCTACGGACGAGGGACACTGAAGCTTTCTTT. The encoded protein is CSARDLRTRDTEAFF.

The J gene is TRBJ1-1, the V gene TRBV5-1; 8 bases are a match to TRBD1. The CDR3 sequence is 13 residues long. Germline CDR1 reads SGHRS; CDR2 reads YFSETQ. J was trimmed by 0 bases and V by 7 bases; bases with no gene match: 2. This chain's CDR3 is CASGDRLNTEAFF. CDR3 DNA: TGCGCCAGCGGGGACAGGTTGAACACTGAAGCTTTCTTT.

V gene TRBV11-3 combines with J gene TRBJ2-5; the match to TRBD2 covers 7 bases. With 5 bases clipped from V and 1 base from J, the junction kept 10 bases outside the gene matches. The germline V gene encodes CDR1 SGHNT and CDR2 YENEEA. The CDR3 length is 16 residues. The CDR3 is CASSAGTLAGQETQYF. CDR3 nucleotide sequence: TGTGCCAGCAGCGCAGGGACGTTAGCGGGCCAAGAGACCCAGTACTTC. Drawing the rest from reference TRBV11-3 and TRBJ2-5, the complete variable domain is EAGVVQSPRYKIIEKKQPVAFWCNPISGHNTLYWYLQNLGQGPELLIRYENEEAVDDSQLPKDRFSAERLKGVDSTLKIQPAELGDSAVYLCASSAGTLAGQETQYFGPGTRLLVL.

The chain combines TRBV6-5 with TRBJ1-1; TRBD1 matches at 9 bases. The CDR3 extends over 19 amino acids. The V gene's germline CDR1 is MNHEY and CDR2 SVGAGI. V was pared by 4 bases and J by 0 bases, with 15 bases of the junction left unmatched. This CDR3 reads CASSSRLITGGKVNTEAFF. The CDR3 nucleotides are TGTGCCAGCAGTTCTCGGTTGATAACAGGGGGCAAGGTGAACACTGAAGCTTTCTTT.

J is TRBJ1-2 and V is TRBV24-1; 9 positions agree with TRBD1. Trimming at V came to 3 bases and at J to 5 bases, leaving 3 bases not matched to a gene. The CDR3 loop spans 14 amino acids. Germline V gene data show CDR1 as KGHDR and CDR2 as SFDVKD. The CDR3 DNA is TGTGCCACCAGTGATCAGGACAGGGGATATGGCTACACCTTC. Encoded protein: CATSDQDRGYGYTF.

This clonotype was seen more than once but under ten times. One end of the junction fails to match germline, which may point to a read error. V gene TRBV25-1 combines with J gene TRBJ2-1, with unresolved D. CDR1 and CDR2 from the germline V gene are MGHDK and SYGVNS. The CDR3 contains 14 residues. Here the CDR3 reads CASREWGSYNEQFF. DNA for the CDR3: TGTGCCAGCAGGGAATGGGGTTCCTACAATGAGCAGTTCTTC.